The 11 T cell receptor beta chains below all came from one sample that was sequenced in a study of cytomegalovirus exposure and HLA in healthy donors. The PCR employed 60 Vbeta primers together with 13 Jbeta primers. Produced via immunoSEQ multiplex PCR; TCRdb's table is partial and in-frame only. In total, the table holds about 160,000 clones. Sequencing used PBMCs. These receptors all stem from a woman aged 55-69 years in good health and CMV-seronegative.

The CDR3 is CASSQEVRGGTTNEKLFF. The DNA of the CDR3 is TGCGCCAGCAGCCAAGAAGTTCGGGGGGGGACAACTAATGAAAAACTGTTTTTT. This sequence joins TRBV4-3 and TRBJ1-4, with D perhaps matching TRBD1 (5 bases). The CDR3 spans 18 residues. V lost 0 bases, J lost 0 bases, and 14 bases lay in between. CDR1 and CDR2 (germline): LGHNA, YSLEER.

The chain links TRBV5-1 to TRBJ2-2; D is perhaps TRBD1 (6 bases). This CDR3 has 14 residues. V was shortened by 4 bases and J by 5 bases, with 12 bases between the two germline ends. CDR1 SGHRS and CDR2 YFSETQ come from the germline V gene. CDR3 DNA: TGCGCCAGCAGCCAGAGGGGGTGGACCGGGGAGCTGTTTTTT. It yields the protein CASSQRGWTGELFF. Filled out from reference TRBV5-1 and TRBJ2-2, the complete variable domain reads KAGVTQTPRYLIKTRGQQVTLSCSPISGHRSVSWYQQTPGQGLQFLFEYFSETQRNKGNFPGRFSGRQFSNSRSEMNVSTLELGDSALYLCASSQRGWTGELFFGEGSRLTVL.

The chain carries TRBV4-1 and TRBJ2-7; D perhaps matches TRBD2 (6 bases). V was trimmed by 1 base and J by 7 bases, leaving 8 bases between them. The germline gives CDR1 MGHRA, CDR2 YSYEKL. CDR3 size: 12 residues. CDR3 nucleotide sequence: TGCGCCAGCAGCCAAGTACGGGGGGAGCAGTACTTC. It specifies CASSQVRGEQYF.

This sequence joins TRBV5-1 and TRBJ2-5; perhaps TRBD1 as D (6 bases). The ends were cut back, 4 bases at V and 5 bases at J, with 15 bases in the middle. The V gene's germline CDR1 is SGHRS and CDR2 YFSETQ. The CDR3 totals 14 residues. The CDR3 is CASSINNRVETQYF. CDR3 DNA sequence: TGCGCCAGCAGCATAAACAACAGGGTTGAGACCCAGTACTTC.

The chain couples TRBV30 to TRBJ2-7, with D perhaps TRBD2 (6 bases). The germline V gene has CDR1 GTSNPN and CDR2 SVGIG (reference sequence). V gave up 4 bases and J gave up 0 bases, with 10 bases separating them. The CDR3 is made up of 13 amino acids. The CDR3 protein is CAWTKGGSYEQYF. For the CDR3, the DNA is TGTGCCTGGACAAAGGGAGGCTCCTACGAGCAGTACTTC.

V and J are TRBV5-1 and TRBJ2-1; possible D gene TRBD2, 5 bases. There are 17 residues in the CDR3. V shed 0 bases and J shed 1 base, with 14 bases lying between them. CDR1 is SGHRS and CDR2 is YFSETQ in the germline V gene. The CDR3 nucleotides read TGCGCCAGCAGCTTGGTGTCTGGCCCGGGGTCCTACAATGAGCAGTTCTTC. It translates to CASSLVSGPGSYNEQFF.

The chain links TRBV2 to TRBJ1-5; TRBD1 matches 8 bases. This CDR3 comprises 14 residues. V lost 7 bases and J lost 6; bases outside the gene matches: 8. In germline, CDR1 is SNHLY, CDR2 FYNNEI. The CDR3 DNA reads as TGTGCCAGCACCGAGGGACAGGCCCGTCAGCCCCAGCATTTT. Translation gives CASTEGQARQPQHF. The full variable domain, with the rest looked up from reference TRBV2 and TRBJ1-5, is EPEVTQTPSHQVTQMGQEVILRCVPISNHLYFYWYRQILGQKVEFLVSFYNNEISEKSEIFDDQFSVERPDGSNFTLKIRSTKLEDSAMYFCASTEGQARQPQHFGDGTRLSIL.

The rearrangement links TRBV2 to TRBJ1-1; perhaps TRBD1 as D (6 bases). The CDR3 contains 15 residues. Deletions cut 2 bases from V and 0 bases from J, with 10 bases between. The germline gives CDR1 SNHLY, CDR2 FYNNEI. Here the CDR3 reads CASSELQGMNTEAFF. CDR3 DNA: TGTGCCAGCAGTGAATTACAGGGCATGAACACTGAAGCTTTCTTT.

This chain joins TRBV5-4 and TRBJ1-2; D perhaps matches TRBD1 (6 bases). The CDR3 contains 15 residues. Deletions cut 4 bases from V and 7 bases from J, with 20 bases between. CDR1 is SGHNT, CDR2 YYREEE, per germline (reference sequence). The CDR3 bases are TGTGCCAGCAGCCCGCCACAGGGAAGGAGAGGTGGCTACACCTTC. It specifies CASSPPQGRRGGYTF. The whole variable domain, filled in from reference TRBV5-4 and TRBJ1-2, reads ETGVTQSPTHLIKTRGQQVTLRCSSQSGHNTVSWYQQALGQGPQFIFQYYREEENGRGNFPPRFSGLQFPNYSSELNVNALELDDSALYLCASSPPQGRRGGYTFGSGTRLTVV.

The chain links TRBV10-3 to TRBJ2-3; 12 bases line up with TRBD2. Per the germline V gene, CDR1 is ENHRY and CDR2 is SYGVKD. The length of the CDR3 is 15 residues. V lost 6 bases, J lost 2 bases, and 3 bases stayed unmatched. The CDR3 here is CAIRGLAGHTDTQYF. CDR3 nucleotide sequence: TGTGCCATCAGAGGACTAGCGGGGCACACAGATACGCAGTATTTT.

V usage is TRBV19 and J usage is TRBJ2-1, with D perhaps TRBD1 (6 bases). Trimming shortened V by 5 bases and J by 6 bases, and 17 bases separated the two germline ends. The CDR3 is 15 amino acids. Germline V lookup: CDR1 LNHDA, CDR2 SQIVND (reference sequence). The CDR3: CASSARQAGSNEQFF. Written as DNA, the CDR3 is TGTGCCAGTAGTGCTAGACAGGCAGGGTCCAATGAGCAGTTCTTC.